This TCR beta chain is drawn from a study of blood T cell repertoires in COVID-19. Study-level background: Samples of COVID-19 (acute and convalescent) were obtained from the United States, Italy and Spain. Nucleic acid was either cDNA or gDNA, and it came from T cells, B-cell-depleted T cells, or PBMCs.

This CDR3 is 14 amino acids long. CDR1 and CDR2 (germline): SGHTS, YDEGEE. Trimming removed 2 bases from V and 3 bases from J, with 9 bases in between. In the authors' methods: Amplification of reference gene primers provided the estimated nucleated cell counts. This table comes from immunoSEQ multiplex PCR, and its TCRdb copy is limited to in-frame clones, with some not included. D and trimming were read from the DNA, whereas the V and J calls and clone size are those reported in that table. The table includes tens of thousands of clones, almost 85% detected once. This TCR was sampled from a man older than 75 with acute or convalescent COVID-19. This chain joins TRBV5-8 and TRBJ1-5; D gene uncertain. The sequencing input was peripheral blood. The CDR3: CASSFRGNNQPQHF. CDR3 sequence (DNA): TGTGCCAGCAGCTTCCGGGGTAACAATCAGCCCCAGCATTTT. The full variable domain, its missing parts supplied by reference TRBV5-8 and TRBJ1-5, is EAGVTQSPTHLIKTRGQQATLRCSPISGHTSVYWYQQALGLGLQFLLWYDEGEERNRGNFPPRFSGRQFPNYSSELNVNALELEDSALYLCASSFRGNNQPQHFGDGTRLSIL.